These T cell receptor beta chains were read from a single sample in a study of CXCR3-negative and CXCR3-positive naive CD8 T cells. TCRdb reworked the 5' RACE reads into one entry per CDR3 protein, no DNA. Recorded for this sample: 45,000 or so distinct CDR3 sequences. Material for sequencing was naive CXCR3- CD8+ T cells from blood. The source is a human donor in good health. Some clones in this sample may be carry-over from other donors' samples. CDR3s include the opening cysteine and the closing phenylalanine or tryptophan. Where a row states a size, it is once, few, many or the class of an expanded clone; other rows omit it.

j_gene: TRBJ1-1; v_gene: TRBV5-6; abundance: -; CDR3aa: CASSLAPVTEAFF
j_gene: TRBJ2-1; v_gene: TRBV5-1; abundance: -; CDR3aa: CASSSPSNEQFF
j_gene: TRBJ2-1; v_gene: TRBV7-9; abundance: -; CDR3aa: CASSQTGGYNEQFF
j_gene: TRBJ1-2; v_gene: TRBV24-1; abundance: -; CDR3aa: CATSDGQTIYGYTF
j_gene: TRBJ1-5; v_gene: TRBV7-2; abundance: -; CDR3aa: CASSFWTENQPQHF
j_gene: TRBJ2-2; v_gene: TRBV29-1; abundance: -; CDR3aa: CSVEVENTGELFF
j_gene: TRBJ1-1; v_gene: TRBV15; abundance: -; CDR3aa: CATSSLRGAEAFF
j_gene: TRBJ2-7; v_gene: TRBV29-1; abundance: -; CDR3aa: CSAITTSGRFYEQYF
j_gene: TRBJ1-1; v_gene: TRBV27; abundance: -; CDR3aa: CASSYHGSMNTEAFF
j_gene: TRBJ2-7; v_gene: TRBV11-2; abundance: -; CDR3aa: CASSLAGVEQYF
j_gene: TRBJ2-1; v_gene: TRBV7-6; abundance: -; CDR3aa: CASSLGTSGINEQFF
j_gene: TRBJ2-1; v_gene: TRBV20-1; abundance: -; CDR3aa: CSARPGTYEQFF
j_gene: TRBJ2-5; v_gene: TRBV4-3; abundance: -; CDR3aa: CASSQDERLLIF
j_gene: TRBJ1-1; v_gene: TRBV6-1; abundance: -; CDR3aa: CASSEEGGTEAFF
j_gene: TRBJ2-1; v_gene: TRBV5-1; abundance: -; CDR3aa: CASSLDGRGLNEQFF
j_gene: TRBJ2-4; v_gene: TRBV6-5; abundance: -; CDR3aa: CASRLSVSGKNIQYF
j_gene: TRBJ1-2; v_gene: TRBV27; abundance: -; CDR3aa: CASSSTNYGYTF
j_gene: TRBJ2-5; v_gene: TRBV7-7; abundance: -; CDR3aa: CASSSGTGETQYF
j_gene: TRBJ2-7; v_gene: TRBV10-3; abundance: medium-sized; CDR3aa: CAIGTDISYEQYF
j_gene: TRBJ2-3; v_gene: TRBV29-1; abundance: -; CDR3aa: CSVEGQRNTDTQYF